This T cell receptor beta chain was retrieved from a study of blood T cell repertoires in COVID-19 (dated by TCRdb to the early 2020s). For the wider study: Samples covering the acute and convalescent phases of COVID-19 were provided by collaborators in the United States, Italy and Spain. Sample metadata almost always included a de-identified subject ID, COVID-19 status, age in years and sex. Subjects who had been exposed to COVID-19, were actively infected with it, or had recovered from it provided the deeply sampled blood TCRbeta repertoires that made up the dataset. Where available, HLA class I and class II types were obtained from metadata supplied by the sample provider rather than from assay-based typing. Samples came from the ongoing ImmuneRACE study (first 160 participants) plus 1,254 subjects from 6 global collaborators. The prospective study material was composed of cDNA or gDNA derived from T cells, B-cell-depleted T cells, or PBMCs. A freely available public database, intended as a resource for researchers studying the immune response to SARS-CoV-2, is where the repertoires were released.

Counted from cysteine to phenylalanine, this CDR3 has 14 amino acids. Of the read, only the CDR3 DNA is kept; its 42 bases are in frame from base 1. Trimming accounts for 7 bases at V and 4 bases at J, while the number of junction bases matched to no gene is 11. Looking up the germline V gene yields CDR1 SQVTM and CDR2 ANQGSEA. Collaborating institutions collected whole blood in K2EDTA tubes following their own protocols. For TCRbeta analysis, collaborators shipped samples in one of three forms: frozen whole blood, isolated PBMCs, or DNA extracted from either of those sample types. As for this clone: The antigen this receptor binds is unknown. No base quality values were provided; no much bigger clone lies one nucleotide off.

The immunoSEQ Assay, a bias-controlled multiplex PCR, was used to amplify TCRbeta CDR3 regions from genomic DNA. As for the original processing: The number of nucleated cells in each sample was estimated from the amplification of reference gene primers within the assay. To quantify the absolute abundance of each unique TCRbeta CDR3 rearrangement, sequence reads were collapsed and filtered. For each sample, productive Simpson clonality was calculated as the square root of Simpson's diversity index across productive rearrangements. TCRdb provides this immuneACCESS table in a form limited to in-frame rearrangements. Some clones are lacking; in checked studies, under half of them reflect an unresolved V gene, and why the rest are absent is not known. Clone size and V and J calls were adopted from that table, with D and trimming inferred from the DNA. This sample comprises 180,000 or so clones, around 90% of them detected only once. Clones ranked in the top ten supply approximately 0.62% of the sample.

What the study reported, not specific to this receptor: The quantity of clinical and demographic metadata differed by source and by participant and was supplied without curation.

The sequence was obtained from a man aged 50 to 60 with acute or convalescent COVID-19. In this chain, TRBV29-1 is recombined with TRBJ1-2; TRBD1 agrees with 8 junctional bases. Sequencing was performed on peripheral blood. The CDR3 region reads CSARGQGGIYGYTF. The sequenced DNA: TGCAGCGCCCGAGGACAGGGAGGCATCTATGGCTACACCTTC.